The clone carrying this T cell receptor beta chain was picked up many times. The sample belongs to a study of T cells of healthy individuals. This CDR3 contains 13 residues. Germline V gene data show CDR1 as MNHEY and CDR2 as SVGAGI. V was shortened by 0 bases and J by 0 bases, with 2 bases between the two germline ends. A single record per CDR3 protein comes from TCRdb applying MiXCR to the 5' RACE reads. The data hold about 82,000 distinct CDR3 sequences, with more than 5% observed a single time. The genes are TRBV6-5 and TRBJ1-1; D call uncertain. The receptor comes from a female donor in good health. This CDR3 is CASSYSMNTEAFF. The CDR3 DNA is TGTGCCAGCAGTTACTCGATGAACACTGAAGCTTTCTTT.